These T cell receptor beta chains were read from a single sample in a study of T-cell memory formation after mild COVID-19. TCRdb reanalysed the 5' RACE reads using MiXCR and keeps one entry per CDR3 protein. The data show 190,000 or so distinct CDR3 sequences, about 22% seen once. The specimen was PBMCs or a T cell subset sorted from them (not recorded which). The receptors here all came from an adult woman who had mild COVID-19 (a few samples of this study predate the infection). Cell type and time point are not known. Each CDR3 is given with its conserved first and last residue. D genes are given only for firm matches. The size of a clone is reported for some rows only, either as once, few or many, or as a class for expanded clones.

>TRBJ2-7|.|.|TRBV5-4
CASSSGYGPYEQYF
TGTGCCAGCAGCTCGGGGTACGGACCCTACGAGCAGTACTTC
>TRBJ2-7|.|.|TRBV7-9
CASSLASDEQYF
TGTGCCAGCAGCTTAGCGTCCGACGAGCAGTACTTC
>TRBJ2-1|.|.|TRBV7-8
CASSPPGGSVGNEQFF
TGTGCCAGCAGCCCCCCCGGGGGCTCCGTCGGCAATGAGCAGTTCTTC
>TRBJ1-5|.|once|TRBV12-3/TRBV12-4
CASSPPQSNQPQHF
TGTGCCAGCAGTCCGCCACAGAGCAATCAGCCCCAGCATTTT
>TRBJ2-6|.|.|TRBV7-9
CASSHLPSGANVLTF
TGTGCCAGCAGCCACCTGCCCTCTGGGGCCAACGTCCTGACTTTC
>TRBJ2-7|TRBD2|.|TRBV9
CASSSTSGASQQYF
TGTGCCAGCAGCTCAACTAGCGGGGCCTCCCAGCAGTACTTC
>TRBJ2-1|TRBD2|few|TRBV24-1
CATSDPRTSGVSSYNEQFF
TGTGCCACCAGTGATCCCCGGACTAGCGGAGTTAGCTCCTACAATGAGCAGTTCTTC
>TRBJ2-1|TRBD1|few|TRBV5-4
CASSMGQGAGNEQFF
TGTGCCAGCAGCATGGGACAGGGGGCAGGCAATGAGCAGTTCTTC
>TRBJ1-1|.|few|TRBV24-1
CATSVRTVEGTEAFF
TGTGCCACCAGTGTAAGGACAGTCGAGGGCACTGAAGCTTTCTTT
>TRBJ2-1|.|many|TRBV7-2
CASSLGGLLPYNEQFF
TGTGCCAGCAGCTTAGGGGGGCTTTTGCCCTACAATGAGCAGTTCTTC
>TRBJ1-6|.|.|TRBV14
CASSQGWLGVSYNSPLHF
TGTGCCAGCAGCCAAGGGTGGCTAGGGGTATCCTATAATTCACCCCTCCACTTT
>TRBJ1-1|.|few|TRBV20-1
CSARDRGEAFF
TGCAGTGCTAGAGATAGGGGCGAAGCTTTCTTT
>TRBJ2-1|.|.|TRBV5-1
CASSLIAATLDEQFF
TGCGCCAGCAGCTTGATCGCGGCCACCCTCGATGAGCAGTTCTTC
>TRBJ2-1|.|few|TRBV5-6
CASSPELTYNEQFF
TGTGCCAGCAGCCCCGAGTTGACCTACAATGAGCAGTTCTTC
>TRBJ2-5|.|.|TRBV6-6
CASMEGTQETQYF
TGTGCCAGCATGGAGGGGACCCAAGAGACCCAGTACTTC
>TRBJ2-7|TRBD2|few|TRBV7-9
CASSLPLAGGKFDEQYF
TGTGCCAGCAGCTTACCGTTAGCGGGAGGGAAGTTTGACGAGCAGTACTTC
>TRBJ2-5|.|.|TRBV6-2/TRBV6-3
CASSFRGPQETQYF
TGTGCCAGCAGTTTCAGAGGGCCACAAGAGACCCAGTACTTC
>TRBJ1-1|.|.|TRBV7-2
CASSFTRGYRTEAFF
TGTGCCAGCAGCTTTACCAGGGGTTATCGCACTGAAGCTTTCTTT
>TRBJ1-3|.|few|TRBV12-3/TRBV12-4
CASSLEGRYSGNTIYF
TGTGCCAGCAGTTTAGAGGGCAGATACTCTGGAAACACCATATATTTT
>TRBJ2-3|TRBD2|few|TRBV7-7
CASSEGLAGPTDTQYF
TGTGCCAGCAGCGAGGGACTAGCGGGCCCCACAGATACGCAGTATTTT
>TRBJ2-6|.|few|TRBV10-3
CAISEREQAIPSGANVLTF
TGTGCCATCAGTGAGAGGGAACAGGCTATCCCATCTGGGGCCAACGTCCTGACTTTC
>TRBJ2-5|TRBD2|.|TRBV5-1
CASSLTSGRESSETQYF
TGCGCCAGCAGCCTGACTAGCGGGAGGGAGTCGTCAGAGACCCAGTACTTC
>TRBJ1-2|.|.|TRBV2
CASSGTEYGYTF
TGTGCCAGCAGTGGGACAGAATATGGCTACACCTTC
>TRBJ2-2|.|.|TRBV6-1
CASSELGAATGELFF
TGTGCCAGCAGTGAACTGGGGGCGGCCACCGGGGAGCTGTTTTTT
>TRBJ1-2|.|.|TRBV15
CATSRGYTPGHRSHTDYGYTF
TGTGCCACCAGCAGAGGTTATACTCCGGGACACAGATCCCACACCGACTATGGCTACACCTTC
>TRBJ2-1|.|few|TRBV7-9
CASSLYSLGNEQFF
TGTGCCAGCAGCTTATACTCCCTGGGGAATGAGCAGTTCTTC
>TRBJ1-1|.|few|TRBV27
CASSLKGNTEAFF
TGTGCCAGCAGTTTAAAAGGCAACACTGAAGCTTTCTTT
>TRBJ2-1|.|few|TRBV4-3
CASSQNDRPTAYNEQFF
TGCGCCAGCAGCCAAAACGACAGGCCCACCGCCTACAATGAGCAGTTCTTC
>TRBJ1-1|TRBD1|.|TRBV12-3/TRBV12-4
CASSPTGTERNTEAFF
TGTGCCAGCAGTCCCACCGGGACAGAGAGGAACACTGAAGCTTTCTTT
>TRBJ1-2|.|.|TRBV5-6
CASSFDRTGYGYTF
TGTGCCAGCAGCTTTGACAGGACGGGCTATGGCTACACCTTC
>TRBJ1-1|.|.|TRBV9
CASSVGSRMGWSEAFF
TGTGCCAGCAGCGTAGGCAGTAGAATGGGTTGGTCTGAAGCTTTCTTT
>TRBJ1-1|.|few|TRBV5-1
CASSLDGGYTEAFF
TGCGCCAGCAGCTTGGACGGGGGGTACACTGAAGCTTTCTTT
>TRBJ1-2|.|once|TRBV19
CASSTPFVQDGYGYTF
TGTGCCAGTAGTACCCCTTTCGTACAGGACGGATATGGCTACACCTTC
>TRBJ2-3|.|.|TRBV28
CASSVPAGTQYF
TGTGCCAGCAGTGTTCCTGCAGGCACGCAGTATTTT
>TRBJ2-7|.|few|TRBV27
CASSFAQPYEQYF
TGTGCCAGCAGTTTTGCCCAGCCTTACGAGCAGTACTTC
>TRBJ2-7|.|few|TRBV2
CASVDRESYEQYF
TGTGCCAGCGTGGATCGGGAGTCCTACGAGCAGTACTTC
>TRBJ1-2|TRBD1|.|TRBV7-6
CASSLAGTAYGYTF
TGTGCCAGCAGCTTAGCCGGGACAGCTTATGGCTACACCTTC
>TRBJ2-1|.|.|TRBV24-1
CATSDLWSNEQFF
TGTGCCACCAGTGATTTGTGGTCCAATGAGCAGTTCTTC
>TRBJ2-3|.|.|TRBV4-2
CASSQATLASTDTQYF
TGTGCCAGCAGCCAAGCAACTCTAGCGAGCACAGATACGCAGTATTTT
>TRBJ1-2|TRBD1|.|TRBV12-3/TRBV12-4
CASSPQGQAPINYGYTF
TGTGCCAGCAGTCCCCAGGGACAGGCCCCGATTAACTATGGCTACACCTTC
>TRBJ2-1|.|few|TRBV9
CASSPWGGGFNEQFF
TGTGCCAGCAGCCCCTGGGGGGGCGGGTTCAATGAGCAGTTCTTC
>TRBJ1-1|.|.|TRBV4-2
CASSPVQGSSTEAFF
TGTGCCAGCAGCCCCGTACAGGGATCGAGCACTGAAGCTTTCTTT
>TRBJ1-1|.|.|TRBV5-5
CASSHPSGVRQVNTEAFF
TGTGCCAGCAGCCATCCGTCAGGGGTTCGCCAAGTGAACACTGAAGCTTTCTTT
>TRBJ1-1|.|few|TRBV3-1
CASSSHHRDRNTEAFF
TGTGCCAGCAGCTCACACCACAGGGACCGGAACACTGAAGCTTTCTTT
>TRBJ1-1|.|few|TRBV5-1
CASSSTGFNTEAFF
TGCGCCAGCAGCTCGACAGGCTTCAACACTGAAGCTTTCTTT
>TRBJ2-7|.|few|TRBV4-3
CASSQVEGDEQYF
TGCGCCAGCAGCCAAGTAGAGGGGGACGAGCAGTACTTC
>TRBJ2-1|.|.|TRBV6-2/TRBV6-3
CASSTGPHNEQFF
TGTGCCAGCAGTACTGGGCCCCACAATGAGCAGTTCTTC
>TRBJ1-5|.|.|TRBV5-1
CASSDGDSSNQPQHF
TGCGCCAGCAGCGATGGGGATAGCAGCAATCAGCCCCAGCATTTT
>TRBJ2-7|.|.|TRBV15
CATTEGVGESYEQYF
TGTGCCACGACCGAGGGAGTCGGGGAGTCCTACGAGCAGTACTTC
>TRBJ2-1|TRBD2|few|TRBV4-1
CASSQWGLAGTNEQFF
TGCGCCAGCAGCCAGTGGGGACTAGCGGGGACCAATGAGCAGTTCTTC